The 5 T cell receptor beta chains below all came from one sample that was sequenced in a study. MiXCR, run by TCRdb on the RT-PCR reads, gives a single entry per CDR3 protein. The sample yields fewer than 800,000 distinct CDR3 sequences, about 14% seen once. The sequencing input was memory CD4+ T cells from blood. These receptors were taken from a female donor in good health, serving as a healthy control.

The chain combines TRBV5-6 with TRBJ2-1, with 9 bases fitting TRBD1. The V segment lost 0 bases and the J segment 4 bases; nucleotides outside the gene matches: 8. Germline V gives CDR1 SGHDT, CDR2 YYEEEE. The CDR3 sequence is 17 residues long. The CDR3 sequence is CASSLERTGVFYNEQFF. The CDR3 bases are TGTGCCAGCAGCTTGGAACGGACAGGGGTCTTTTACAATGAGCAGTTCTTC.

The chain joins TRBV3-1 to TRBJ2-1; 13 bases map to TRBD2. The CDR3 consists of 16 residues. Germline trimming cut 1 base from V and 8 bases from J; bases unmatched to any gene: 5. Looked up from germline, CDR1 is LGHDT and CDR2 is YNNKEL (reference sequence). The DNA of the CDR3 is TGTGCCAGCAGCCAAGGTGGACTAGCGGGAGTCGATGAGCAGTTCTTC. Translating gives CASSQGGLAGVDEQFF.

Many counts were recorded for this clonotype. CDR3 DNA sequence: TGTGCCAGCAGTAGGGGACTAGGAGGTGAAAACGAGCAGTACTTC. Its translation: CASSRGLGGENEQYF. The chain joins TRBV6-5 to TRBJ2-7; TRBD2 matches 8 bases. This CDR3 contains 15 residues. J was trimmed by 5 bases and V by 5 bases; bases with no gene match: 11. Looked up from germline, CDR1 is MNHEY and CDR2 is SVGAGI.

This sequence joins TRBV19 and TRBJ1-1, with D unclear. Germline V gene data show CDR1 as LNHDA and CDR2 as SQIVND (reference sequence). The ends were cut back, 0 bases at V and 3 bases at J, with 14 bases in the middle. The CDR3 length is 16 residues. The CDR3 nucleotides read TGTGCCAGTAGTATAGACAGCCACGTGGAGGACACTGAAGCTTTCTTT. It encodes CASSIDSHVEDTEAFF.

This clonotype was seen ten or more times. This rearrangement joins TRBV18 to TRBJ1-5; 8 bases are a match to TRBD1. The J segment lost 6 bases and the V segment lost 1 base, leaving 5 bases of the junction unmatched. Germline loops: CDR1 KGHSH, CDR2 LQKENI. The CDR3 contains 15 residues. As DNA, the CDR3 is TGTGCCAGCTCACCACAGGACAGGGCGGGTCAGCCCCAGCATTTT. This gives the protein CASSPQDRAGQPQHF.